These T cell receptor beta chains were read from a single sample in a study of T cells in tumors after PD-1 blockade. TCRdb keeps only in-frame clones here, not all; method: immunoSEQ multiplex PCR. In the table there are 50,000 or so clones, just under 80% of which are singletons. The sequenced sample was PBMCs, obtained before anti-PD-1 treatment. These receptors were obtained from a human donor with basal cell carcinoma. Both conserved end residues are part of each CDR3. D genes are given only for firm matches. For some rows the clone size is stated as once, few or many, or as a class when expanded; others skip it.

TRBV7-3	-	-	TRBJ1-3	CASSLSGAAGNTIYF	TGTGCCAGCAGCTTATCGGGGGCTGCTGGAAACACCATATATTTT
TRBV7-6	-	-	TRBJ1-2	CASSLEENYGYTF	TGTGCCAGCAGCTTAGAGGAGAACTATGGCTACACCTTC
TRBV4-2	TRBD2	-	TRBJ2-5	CASSPVGGEGRETQYF	TGTGCCAGCAGCCCGGTCGGGGGGGAGGGCCGTGAGACCCAGTACTTC
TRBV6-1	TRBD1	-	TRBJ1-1	CASSEAPGQGVTEAFF	TGTGCCAGCAGTGAAGCCCCGGGACAGGGGGTGACTGAAGCTTTCTTT
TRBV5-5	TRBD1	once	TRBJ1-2	CASSLIPGQGFPNYGYTF	TGTGCCAGCAGCTTGATTCCGGGACAGGGTTTCCCTAACTATGGCTACACCTTC
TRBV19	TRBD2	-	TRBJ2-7	CASSISGGLRAYEQYF	TGTGCCAGTAGTATAAGCGGGGGGCTAAGGGCCTACGAGCAGTACTTC
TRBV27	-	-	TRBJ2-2	CASSLWSKETKGTGELFF	TGTGCCAGCAGTTTATGGTCGAAAGAGACAAAGGGCACCGGGGAGCTGTTTTTT
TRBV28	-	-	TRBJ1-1	CASKRDVGTEAFF	TGTGCCAGCAAACGGGATGTGGGCACTGAAGCTTTCTTT
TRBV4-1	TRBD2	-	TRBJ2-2	CASSQRLAGVNTGELFF	TGCGCCAGCAGCCAGCGACTAGCGGGAGTTAACACCGGGGAGCTGTTTTTT
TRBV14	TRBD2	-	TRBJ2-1	CASSQQAGGINEQFF	TGTGCCAGCAGCCAACAAGCGGGAGGAATCAATGAGCAGTTCTTC